This T cell receptor (beta chain) emerged from a study of blood T cell repertoires in COVID-19. Assay used: immunoSEQ multiplex PCR; TCRdb lists only in-frame clones, some missing. The repertoire holds about 220,000 clones, with about 87% as singletons. Trimming at V came to 3 bases and at J to 3 bases, leaving 5 bases not matched to a gene. The CDR3 is made up of 14 amino acids. In germline, CDR1 is KGHSH, CDR2 LQKENI. The sequenced sample consisted of PBMCs or T cells enriched from blood (not recorded which). The chain uses TRBV18 and TRBJ2-7; TRBD2 matches at 7 bases. The receptor was isolated from a woman in her 30s with acute COVID-19. The CDR3 DNA is TGTGCCAGCTCACCGGAGACTAGCTACTACGAGCAGTACTTC. Translating gives CASSPETSYYEQYF.